This section outlines one T cell receptor (beta chain) sequence together with its context. Its recognized antigen is unknown. No base-level quality is on record; no much larger clone is a single base apart. Libraries were constructed by 5' RACE. Sequencing instrument: Illumina HiSeq 2500. The second PCR ran for roughly 7 to 11 cycles and used a J-beta primer mix along with a sample-barcoded 5' primer. A template-switch 5' adaptor carrying 12 random nucleotides introduced a unique molecular identifier onto each TCR beta cDNA molecule. At least 2.5 million CDR3-containing paired-end reads were obtained from each sample. First-strand cDNA synthesis was performed from all RNA using the Mint cDNA synthesis kit, with priming by a TRBC-specific oligonucleotide. After uracil-DNA glycosylase treatment, a first 18-cycle PCR used universal primers M1SS and BC2_uni_R on all cDNA. Per the authors' processing: For normalization, 1 million high-quality reads, each with a distinct molecular identifier, were randomly selected from each sample. Reads with shared molecular identifiers were discarded instead of being binned into consensus sequences. CDR3 identification, clonotype clustering and error correction used MiTCR with a Q25 quality threshold and the strictest error-elimination algorithm. A nonparametric unseen species model with Euler transformation was used to estimate a lower bound on total TCR beta diversity. The public sequencing data were trimmed at Q25 with fastp and processed into clonotypes with MiXCR by TCRdb, which kept only in-frame beta chains. Rows merge per CDR3 protein into single entries with the most common DNA and genes. The V and J calls were determined by TCRdb, not by the authors. This sample lists 2 million or so distinct CDR3 sequences; 40% to 55% were detected once. The top ten clonotypes cover approximately 2.1% of the sample.

The CDR3 starts with the cysteine, ends with the phenylalanine, and has 13 residues. The kept DNA is CDR3 alone, 39 bases in frame from the first base. The germline V gene yields MNHEY for CDR1 and SVGEGT for CDR2. Trimming at the junction amounts to 6 bases on V and 6 bases on J, and the germline ends lie 14 bases apart. The data derive from a study of blood T cells in healthy people across ages (dated by TCRdb to between 2014 and 2016). For the study in its entirety: In model experiments, template switching captured roughly one uniquely barcoded TCR beta cDNA molecule for every two T cells. The study analyzed two additional independent replicas of 1 million unique cDNA reads from the same blood draw for two donors, one aged 18 to 29 and one aged 80 or older. To track age-related changes in TCR beta repertoire diversity, the study relied on deep sequencing normalized with unique cDNA molecular identifiers. To avoid experimental bias, donors of different ages were distributed randomly across sequencing lanes. The donors were divided into four age groups: young (average 16 years), middle-aged (about 39), aged (about 60) and long-lived (roughly 82).

Summary of the overall study and its limitations: Observed TCR beta diversity correlated strongly with the percentage of naive T cells measured by flow cytometry. Since profiling was done on bulk unsorted PBMCs, naive and antigen-experienced compartments could not be conclusively compared. Because the CMV infection status of the donors was unknown, age-related changes in expanded clonotypes may potentially have been confounded. Compared with the aged group, the long-lived group had more naive CD4+ T cells, fewer expanded clones and increased TCR diversity, suggesting age selection. Estimates of total diversity based on one million sequenced T cells were considered lower bounds and underestimates. As age increased, observed TCR beta diversity per million T cells dropped in a roughly linear way, and a significant reduction was already evident by age around 41.

The donors were roughly 38 Caucasian individuals from Russia, aged roughly 6 to 95 years, who were systemically healthy. About 9.1 milliliters of peripheral blood were collected from each donor into EDTA-treated Vacutainer tubes. Ficoll-Paque density-gradient centrifugation was used to isolate PBMCs, with at least 7 million obtained per sample. Trizol reagent was used to extract total RNA from the PBMCs, yielding at least 6 micrograms per sample. The percentages of naive CD45RAhigh/CD27high T cells were determined by flow cytometry on a PBMC aliquot from every donor. Sequenced sample: blood. This TCR derives from a woman in her forties in good health. The rearranged chain carries TRBV6-2 or TRBV6-3 and TRBJ1-1, with a tentative D gene TRBD1 over 6 matching bases. The nucleotides read TGTGCCAGCAGGCGAACAGGGTCCCCTGAAGCTTTCTTT. Protein translation: CASRRTGSPEAFF.